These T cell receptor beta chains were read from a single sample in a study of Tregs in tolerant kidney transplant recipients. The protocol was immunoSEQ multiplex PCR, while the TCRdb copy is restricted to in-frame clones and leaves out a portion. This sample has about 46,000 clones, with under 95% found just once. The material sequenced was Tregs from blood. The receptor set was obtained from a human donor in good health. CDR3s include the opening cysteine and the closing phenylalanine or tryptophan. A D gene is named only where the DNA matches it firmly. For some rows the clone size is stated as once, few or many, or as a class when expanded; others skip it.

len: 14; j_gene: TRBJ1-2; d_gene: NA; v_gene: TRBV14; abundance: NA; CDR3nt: TGTGCCAGCAGCCAAGATGCCTACTACTATGGCTACACCTTC; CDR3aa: CASSQDAYYYGYTF
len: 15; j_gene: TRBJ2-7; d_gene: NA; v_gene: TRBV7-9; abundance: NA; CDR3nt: TGTGCCAGCAGCTTTAAAAGGACAGAGCCCTACGAGCAGTACTTC; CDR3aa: CASSFKRTEPYEQYF
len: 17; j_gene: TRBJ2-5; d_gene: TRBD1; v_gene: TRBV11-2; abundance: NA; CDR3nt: TGTGCCAGCAGCTTAGAACATCGACAGGGAAGGGAGGAGACCCAGTACTTC; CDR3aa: CASSLEHRQGREETQYF
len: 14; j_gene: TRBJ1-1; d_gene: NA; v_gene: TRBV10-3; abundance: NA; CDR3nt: TGTGCCATCAGGCAGGCGTACATGAACACTGAAGCTTTCTTT; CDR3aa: CAIRQAYMNTEAFF
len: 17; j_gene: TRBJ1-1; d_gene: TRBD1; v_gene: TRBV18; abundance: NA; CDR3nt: TGTGCCAGCTCACCACGAGCAGGGGGCATCATGAACACTGAAGCTTTCTTT; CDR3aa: CASSPRAGGIMNTEAFF
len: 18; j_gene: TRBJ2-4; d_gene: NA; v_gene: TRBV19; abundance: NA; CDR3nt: TGTGCCAGTAGTATGGATGGTCAGGGGCTATTAGCCAAAAACATTCAGTACTTC; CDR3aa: CASSMDGQGLLAKNIQYF
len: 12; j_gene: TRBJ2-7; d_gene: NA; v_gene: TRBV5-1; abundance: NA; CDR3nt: TGCGCCAGCAGCCGAACAGGACTCGAGCAGTACTTC; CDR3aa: CASSRTGLEQYF
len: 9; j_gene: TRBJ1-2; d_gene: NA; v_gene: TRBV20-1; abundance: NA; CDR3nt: TGCAGTGCTGGGACGGTCTACACCTTC; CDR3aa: CSAGTVYTF
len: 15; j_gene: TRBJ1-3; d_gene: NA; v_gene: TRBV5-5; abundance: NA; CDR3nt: TGTGCCAGCAGCTTGGAAGCCAGCTCTGGAAACACCATATATTTT; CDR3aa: CASSLEASSGNTIYF
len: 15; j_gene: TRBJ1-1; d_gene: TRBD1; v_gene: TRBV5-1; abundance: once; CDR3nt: TGCGCCAGCAGCTCCTCAGGGGGGAAGAACACTGAAGCTTTCTTT; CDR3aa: CASSSSGGKNTEAFF
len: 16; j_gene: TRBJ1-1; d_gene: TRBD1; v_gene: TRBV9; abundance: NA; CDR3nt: TGTGCCAGCAGCGTGGCCAGGACAGGGGGGAACACTGAAGCTTTCTTT; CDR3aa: CASSVARTGGNTEAFF
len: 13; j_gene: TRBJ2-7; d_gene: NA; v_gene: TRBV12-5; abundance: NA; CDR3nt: TGTGCTAGTGGTTTGGGCACCGCCTACGAGCAGTACTTC; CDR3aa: CASGLGTAYEQYF
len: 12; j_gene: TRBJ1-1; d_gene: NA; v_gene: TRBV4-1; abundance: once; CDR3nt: TGCGCCAGCAGCCAAGATATCGGTGAAGCTTTCTTT; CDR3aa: CASSQDIGEAFF
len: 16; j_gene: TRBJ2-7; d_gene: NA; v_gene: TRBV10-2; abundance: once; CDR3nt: TGCGCCAGCAGTGACCCCCTGGGCAGGGGGGGCTACGAGCAGTACTTC; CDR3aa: CASSDPLGRGGYEQYF
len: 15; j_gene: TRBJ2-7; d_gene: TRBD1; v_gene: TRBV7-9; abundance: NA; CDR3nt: TGTGCCAGCAGCTTTCCGGGACAGGGGATCTACGAGCAGTACTTC; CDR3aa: CASSFPGQGIYEQYF
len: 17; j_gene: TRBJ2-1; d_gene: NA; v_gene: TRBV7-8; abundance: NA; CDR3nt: TGTGCCAGCAGCCCCCTTCCAGGGCTCCTACAGGCGGGTGAGCAGTTCTTC; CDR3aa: CASSPLPGLLQAGEQFF
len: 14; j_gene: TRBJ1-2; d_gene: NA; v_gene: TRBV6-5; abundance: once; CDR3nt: TGTGCCAGCAGTAGGACGGACAGAACCTATGGCTACACCTTC; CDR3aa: CASSRTDRTYGYTF
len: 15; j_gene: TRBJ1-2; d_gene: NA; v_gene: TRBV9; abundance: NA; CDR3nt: TGTGCCAGCAGCGTAGCTCTAACAGACCCCTATGGCTACACCTTC; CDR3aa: CASSVALTDPYGYTF
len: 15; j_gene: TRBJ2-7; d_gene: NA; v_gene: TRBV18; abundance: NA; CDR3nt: TGTGCCAGCTCACCACCAATGACGCCTACCTACGAGCAGTACTTC; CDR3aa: CASSPPMTPTYEQYF
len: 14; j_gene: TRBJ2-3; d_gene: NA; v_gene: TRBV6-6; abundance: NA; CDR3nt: TGTGCCAGCAGACAGGGTTCTAGCACAGATACGCAGTATTTT; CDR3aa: CASRQGSSTDTQYF
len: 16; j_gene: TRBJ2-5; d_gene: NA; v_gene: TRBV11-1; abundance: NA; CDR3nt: TGTGCCAGCAGCTTTTCCTTCGGGGGACTCCAAGAGACCCAGTACTTC; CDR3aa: CASSFSFGGLQETQYF
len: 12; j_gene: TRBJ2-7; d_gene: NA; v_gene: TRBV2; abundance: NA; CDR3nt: TGTGCCAGCAGCCCGGGAACCTACGAGCAGTACTTC; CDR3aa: CASSPGTYEQYF
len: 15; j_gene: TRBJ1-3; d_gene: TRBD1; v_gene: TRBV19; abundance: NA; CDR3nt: TGTGCCAGTACCCTGGGACAGCTACGAGGAAACACCATATATTTT; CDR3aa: CASTLGQLRGNTIYF
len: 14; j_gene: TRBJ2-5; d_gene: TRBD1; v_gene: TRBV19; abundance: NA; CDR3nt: TGTGCCAGTAGTCCAGTGACAGGGCGGGAGACCCAGTACTTC; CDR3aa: CASSPVTGRETQYF
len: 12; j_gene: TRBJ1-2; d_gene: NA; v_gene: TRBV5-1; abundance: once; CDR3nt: TGCGCCAGCAGGGTACCTAACTATGGCTACACCTTC; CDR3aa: CASRVPNYGYTF
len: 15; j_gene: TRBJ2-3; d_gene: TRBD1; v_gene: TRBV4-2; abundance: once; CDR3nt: TGTGCCAGCAGCCAGTGGGACAGACGCACAGATACGCAGTATTTT; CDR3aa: CASSQWDRRTDTQYF
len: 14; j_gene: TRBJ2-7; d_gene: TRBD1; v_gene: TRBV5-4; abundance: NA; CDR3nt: TGTGCCAGCAGCAGGGACAGGGGGGCCTACGAGCAGTACTTC; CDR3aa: CASSRDRGAYEQYF
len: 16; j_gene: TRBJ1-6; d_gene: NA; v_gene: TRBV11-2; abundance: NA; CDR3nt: TGTGCCAGCATCTCTCAGTTGATCCCACGGGGTTCACCCCTCCACTTT; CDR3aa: CASISQLIPRGSPLHF
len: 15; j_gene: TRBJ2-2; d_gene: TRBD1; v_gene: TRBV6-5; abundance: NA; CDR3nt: TGTGCCAGCAGCCTACAGGGGGCCGACACCGGGGAGCTGTTTTTT; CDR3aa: CASSLQGADTGELFF
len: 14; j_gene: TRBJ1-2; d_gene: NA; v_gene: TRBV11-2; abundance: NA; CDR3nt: TGTGCCAGCAGCTTCATGGTCAGGGATTACGGCTACACCTTC; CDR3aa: CASSFMVRDYGYTF
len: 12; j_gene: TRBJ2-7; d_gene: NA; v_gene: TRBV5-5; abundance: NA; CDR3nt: TGTGCCAGCAGCCCGGGGGACTACGAGCAGTACTTC; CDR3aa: CASSPGDYEQYF
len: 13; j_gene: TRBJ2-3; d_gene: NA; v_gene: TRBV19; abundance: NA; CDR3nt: TGTGCCAGTAGTATAGCTGGACCCCCCGGGCAGTATTTT; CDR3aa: CASSIAGPPGQYF
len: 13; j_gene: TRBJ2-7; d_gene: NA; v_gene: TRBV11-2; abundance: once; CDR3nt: TGTGCCAGCAGCTTATGGGGTTGGTACGAGCAGTACTTC; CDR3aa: CASSLWGWYEQYF
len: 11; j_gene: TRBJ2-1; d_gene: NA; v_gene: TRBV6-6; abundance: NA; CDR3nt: TGTGCCAGCAAACGGGCCGGAGAGCAGTTCTTC; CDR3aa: CASKRAGEQFF
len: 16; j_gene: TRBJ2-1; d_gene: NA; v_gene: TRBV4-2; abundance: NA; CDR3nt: TGTGCCAGCAGCCAAGTTAGCGGTGGTTCCTACAATGAGCAGTTCTTC; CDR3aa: CASSQVSGGSYNEQFF
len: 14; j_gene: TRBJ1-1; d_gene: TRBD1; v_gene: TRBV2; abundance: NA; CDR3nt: TGTGCCAGCAGCAGGACAGGGGGCGGGACTGAAGCTTTCTTT; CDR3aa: CASSRTGGGTEAFF
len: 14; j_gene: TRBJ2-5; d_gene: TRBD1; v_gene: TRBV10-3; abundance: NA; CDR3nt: TGTGCCATCATGTCGGACAGGGGGCAAGAGACCCAGTACTTC; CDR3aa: CAIMSDRGQETQYF
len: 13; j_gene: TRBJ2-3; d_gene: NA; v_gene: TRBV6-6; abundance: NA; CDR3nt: TGTGCCAGCAGCCCCCCCGGTCCCGATACGCAGTATTTT; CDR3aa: CASSPPGPDTQYF
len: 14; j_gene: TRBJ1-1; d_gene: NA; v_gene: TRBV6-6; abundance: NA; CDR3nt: TGTGCCAGCAGTTACTCACAGGGGAACACTGAAGCTTTCTTT; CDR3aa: CASSYSQGNTEAFF
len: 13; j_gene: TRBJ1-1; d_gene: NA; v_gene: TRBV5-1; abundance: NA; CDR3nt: TGCGCCAGCCAGAGTCCAGCGAACACTGAAGCTTTCTTT; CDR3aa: CASQSPANTEAFF
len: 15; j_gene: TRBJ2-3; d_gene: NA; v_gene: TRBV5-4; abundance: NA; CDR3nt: TGTGCCAGCAGTCCCCTCCCGGGAGTCCCAGATACGCAGTATTTT; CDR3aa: CASSPLPGVPDTQYF
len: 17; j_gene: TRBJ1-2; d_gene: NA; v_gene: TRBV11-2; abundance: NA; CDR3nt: TGTGCCAGCAGCAACTTAATAGGACAGCGATCCAACTATGGCTACACCTTC; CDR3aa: CASSNLIGQRSNYGYTF
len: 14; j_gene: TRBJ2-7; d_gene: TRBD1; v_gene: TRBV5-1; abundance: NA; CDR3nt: TGCGCCAGCAGCTGGGGACAGGGGCCCTACGAGCAGTACTTC; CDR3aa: CASSWGQGPYEQYF
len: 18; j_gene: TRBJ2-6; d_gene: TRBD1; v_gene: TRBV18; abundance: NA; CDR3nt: TGTGCCAGCTCTACGGACAGGGGGGGCTCTTCTGGGGCCAACGTCCTGACTTTC; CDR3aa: CASSTDRGGSSGANVLTF
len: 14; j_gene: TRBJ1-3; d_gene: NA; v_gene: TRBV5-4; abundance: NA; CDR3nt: TGTGCCAGCAGCTTGGCCGGACAGAGAAACACCATATATTTT; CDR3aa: CASSLAGQRNTIYF
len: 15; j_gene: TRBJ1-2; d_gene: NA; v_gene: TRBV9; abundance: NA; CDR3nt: TGTGCCAGCAGCGTAGCGAGGGGGGCCAACTATGGCTACACCTTC; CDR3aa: CASSVARGANYGYTF
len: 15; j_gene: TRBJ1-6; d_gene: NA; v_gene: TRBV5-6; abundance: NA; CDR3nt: TGTGCCAGCAGCTTGGGCCAGGGCCTTAATTCACCCCTCCACTTT; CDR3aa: CASSLGQGLNSPLHF
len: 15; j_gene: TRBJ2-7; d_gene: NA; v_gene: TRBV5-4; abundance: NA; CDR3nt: TGTGCCAGCAGCTTGCGAAGCGGCATCTCCTACGAGCAGTACTTC; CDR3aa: CASSLRSGISYEQYF
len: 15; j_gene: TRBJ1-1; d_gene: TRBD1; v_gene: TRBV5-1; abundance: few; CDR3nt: TGCGCCAGCAGCCGAGGACAGGCCCTGAACACTGAAGCTTTCTTT; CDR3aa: CASSRGQALNTEAFF
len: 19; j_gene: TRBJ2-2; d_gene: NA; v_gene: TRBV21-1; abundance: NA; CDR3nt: TGTGCCAGCAGCAAAGTTGGGGCTAGCGGGGATACTTTGGCCGGGGAGCTGTTTTTT; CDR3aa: CASSKVGASGDTLAGELFF
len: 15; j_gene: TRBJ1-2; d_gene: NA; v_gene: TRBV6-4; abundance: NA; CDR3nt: TGTGCCAGCAGTGATTGGGGCAGGGGCACCGTCAGCTACACCTTC; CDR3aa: CASSDWGRGTVSYTF
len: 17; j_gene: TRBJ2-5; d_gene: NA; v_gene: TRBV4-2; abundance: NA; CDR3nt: TGTGCCAGCAGCCAAGACTCGCGACTTGAGTACCAAGAGACCCAGTACTTC; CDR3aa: CASSQDSRLEYQETQYF
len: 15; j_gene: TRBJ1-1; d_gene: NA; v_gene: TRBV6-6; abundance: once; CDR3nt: TGTGCCAGCAGTTACGCGGGTAGGTCAGGGACTGAAGCTTTCTTT; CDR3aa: CASSYAGRSGTEAFF
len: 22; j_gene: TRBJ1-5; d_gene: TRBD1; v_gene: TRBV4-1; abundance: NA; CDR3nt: TGCGCCAGCAGCCCCAAGGGGGGGCCTCGGGACAGGGCACGCTCGGGCAATCAGCCCCAGCATTTT; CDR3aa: CASSPKGGPRDRARSGNQPQHF
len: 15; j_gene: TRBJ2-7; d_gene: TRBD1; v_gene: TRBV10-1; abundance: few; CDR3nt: TGCGCCAGCAGTGCTACGGCAGGGGGCTTCTACGAGCAGTACTTC; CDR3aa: CASSATAGGFYEQYF
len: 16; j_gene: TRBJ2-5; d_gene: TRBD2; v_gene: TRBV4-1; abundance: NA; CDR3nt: TGCGCCAGCAGCAGGGGACTAGCGGGGGGCGGAGAGACCCAGTACTTC; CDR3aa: CASSRGLAGGGETQYF
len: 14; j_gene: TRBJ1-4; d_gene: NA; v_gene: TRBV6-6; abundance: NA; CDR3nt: TGTGCCAGCCATACGGGAGGGGGGAATGAAAAACTGTTTTTT; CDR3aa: CASHTGGGNEKLFF
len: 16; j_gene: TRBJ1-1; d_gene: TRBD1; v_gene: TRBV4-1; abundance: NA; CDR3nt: TGCGCCAGCAGCCGCCGGGACAGGATCGTGAACACTGAAGCTTTCTTT; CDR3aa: CASSRRDRIVNTEAFF
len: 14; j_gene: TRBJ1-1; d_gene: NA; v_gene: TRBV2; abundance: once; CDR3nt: TGTGCCAGCAGTCCAGGGGATATGAACACTGAAGCTTTCTTT; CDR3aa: CASSPGDMNTEAFF